Listed here are 31 T cell receptor beta chains from one sample, sequenced in a study of blood T cell repertoires in COVID-19. Sequencing used immunoSEQ multiplex PCR; TCRdb keeps in-frame clones, though not all of them. The sample has under 200,000 clones; more than 80% are singletons. The sequenced sample was PBMCs or T cells enriched from blood (not recorded which). The receptor set was obtained from a woman younger than 35 who had recovered from COVID-19.

V is TRBV7-9 and J is TRBJ1-1; possible D gene TRBD1, 6 bases. The CDR3 contains 14 residues. V was pared by 2 bases and J by 2 bases, with 9 bases between. Germline CDR1 is SEHNR and CDR2 is FQNEAQ (reference sequence). CDR3 amino acids: CASSLPDRNTEAFF. The DNA of the CDR3 is TGTGCCAGCAGCTTACCGGACAGAAACACTGAAGCTTTCTTT.

V is TRBV10-3 and J is TRBJ1-1; maybe TRBD1 (5 bases). CDR3 length: 14 residues. Germline lookup yields CDR1 ENHRY and CDR2 SYGVKD. Trimming removed 5 bases from V and 4 bases from J, with 14 bases in between. The CDR3 DNA reads as TGTGCCATCAGTCCGCAGGGACTGGGCACTGAAGCTTTCTTT. Translation gives CAISPQGLGTEAFF.

The chain's CDR3 is CAIKDKAITSGGAPDTQYF. The CDR3, as DNA: TGTGCCATCAAGGACAAGGCCATAACTAGCGGGGGGGCGCCAGATACGCAGTATTTT. V and J are TRBV10-3 and TRBJ2-3; 13 nucleotides agree with TRBD2. The J segment lost 4 bases and the V segment lost 7 bases, leaving 17 bases of the junction unmatched. Germline loops: CDR1 ENHRY, CDR2 SYGVKD. This CDR3 has 19 amino acids.

The V call is TRBV19, the J call TRBJ2-3; 7 bases align to TRBD1. The V and J ends lost 1 base and 2 bases, in that order; junction bases with no gene match: 3. Germline V gene sequence: CDR1 LNHDA, CDR2 SQIVND (reference sequence). This CDR3 comprises 15 residues. The CDR3 is CASSIVTGFTDTQYF. The CDR3 DNA follows: TGTGCCAGTAGTATAGTGACAGGGTTCACAGATACGCAGTATTTT.

J is TRBJ1-1 and V is TRBV30; D is possibly TRBD1 (5 bases). The CDR3 spans 14 residues. V gave up 5 bases and J gave up 6 bases, with 19 bases separating them. CDR1 GTSNPN and CDR2 SVGIG come from the germline V gene (reference sequence). CDR3 DNA sequence: TGTGCCTGGGGCTCCGGGCGGGGGATATCTGAAGCTTTCTTT. Amino acids: CAWGSGRGISEAFF.

The V gene is TRBV19, the J gene TRBJ1-1; TRBD1 agrees at 7 bases. Trimming took 6 bases from V and 2 from J; bases not matched to a gene: 6. Germline assignment: CDR1 LNHDA and CDR2 SQIVND (reference sequence). This CDR3 has 14 residues. CDR3 loop: CASRGTADNTEAFF. The CDR3 DNA reads TGTGCCAGTAGGGGGACAGCGGATAACACTGAAGCTTTCTTT.

The rearrangement joins TRBV3-1 (or the pseudogene TRBV3-2) to TRBJ2-3; 9 nucleotides line up with TRBD1. This CDR3 contains 13 residues. CDR1 LGHDT and CDR2 YNNKEL come from the germline V gene (reference sequence). J lost 2 bases, V lost 6 bases, and 0 bases had no gene match. DNA of the CDR3: TGTGCCAGCAGACAGGGGGCCACAGATACGCAGTATTTT. Its translation is CASRQGATDTQYF.

CDR3 sequence: CASSPRTGIETQYF. The CDR3 DNA reads TGTGCCAGCAGCCCAAGGACAGGGATAGAGACCCAGTACTTC. The chain recombines TRBV7-6 with TRBJ2-5; 8 bases fit TRBD1. The CDR3 totals 14 residues. Trimming removed 5 bases from V and 4 bases from J; junction bases left unmatched: 6. Looked up from germline, CDR1 is SGHVS and CDR2 is FNYEAQ.

The V call is TRBV4-1, the J call TRBJ1-2; 9 bases agree with TRBD1. V was pared by 1 base and J by 7 bases, with 13 bases of the junction left unmatched. The germline CDR1 and CDR2 sequences are MGHRA and YSYEKL. The CDR3 runs 17 residues. This chain's CDR3 is CASSQVGIQGATVGYTF. CDR3 coding DNA: TGCGCCAGCAGCCAAGTAGGGATACAGGGGGCGACTGTTGGCTACACCTTC.

The gene calls are TRBV7-9 and TRBJ2-3; 9 bases are shared with TRBD1. Germline lookup yields CDR1 SEHNR and CDR2 FQNEAQ (reference sequence). V was pared by 1 base and J by 4 bases, with 6 bases of the junction left unmatched. The CDR3 is made up of 16 amino acids. The CDR3 DNA reads as TGTGCCAGCAGCTTAGTGGGGACAGGGAGCCCAGATACGCAGTATTTT. Translation gives CASSLVGTGSPDTQYF.

The V gene is TRBV4-1, the J gene TRBJ1-3, with D unresolved. V lost 1 base and J lost 2, with 15 bases in between. The CDR3 loop spans 17 amino acids. Germline values: CDR1 MGHRA, CDR2 YSYEKL. The CDR3 bases are TGCGCCAGCAGCCAAGGGGGAGGCAGAAGAGCTGGAAACACCATATATTTT. Its translation is CASSQGGGRRAGNTIYF.

This clone has only one observation. The chain links TRBV29-1 to TRBJ2-7; D perhaps matches TRBD1 (6 bases). This CDR3 has 13 residues. Per germline, CDR1 SQVTM and CDR2 ANQGSEA. V was trimmed by 5 bases and J by 1 base, leaving 12 bases between them. The CDR3 DNA is TGCAGCGTTTCAAACAGGGTGTCCTACGAGCAGTACTTC. It encodes CSVSNRVSYEQYF.

The chain couples TRBV3-1 (or the pseudogene TRBV3-2) to TRBJ2-1, with TRBD1 matching 7 bases. Germline CDR1 LGHDT, CDR2 YNNKEL (reference sequence). This CDR3 contains 15 residues. V was pared by 2 bases and J by 5 bases, with 6 bases of the junction left unmatched. The CDR3 coding sequence is TGTGCCAGCAGCCAACCGGGACAGTACCACAATGAGCAGTTCTTC. Protein: CASSQPGQYHNEQFF.

The V and J genes are TRBV6-4 and TRBJ1-5; TRBD1 matches 7 bases. Germline V gives CDR1 MRHNA, CDR2 SNTAGT. The V segment lost 8 bases and the J segment 4 bases; nucleotides outside the gene matches: 8. The CDR3 runs 14 residues. CDR3: CASSQGVRNQPQHF. In nucleotides, the CDR3 is TGTGCCAGCTCCCAGGGGGTGAGGAATCAGCCCCAGCATTTT.

The J gene is TRBJ1-5, the V gene TRBV5-1; D is possibly TRBD1 (5 bases). The CDR3 covers 14 residues. Trimming took 4 bases from V and 7 from J, leaving 15 bases between them. Germline V gives CDR1 SGHRS, CDR2 YFSETQ. The CDR3 reads CASSPDSRAQPQHF. In DNA, the CDR3 is TGCGCCAGCAGCCCAGACAGCCGAGCCCAGCCCCAGCATTTT.

This clone was detected once. This rearrangement joins TRBV29-1 to TRBJ2-3, with 12 bases aligning to TRBD2. Trimming at V came to 5 bases and at J to 1 base, leaving 10 bases not matched to a gene. The CDR3 loop spans 17 amino acids. Germline CDR1 and CDR2: SQVTM and ANQGSEA. CDR3 in amino acids: CSVSSGGAFLGTDTQYF. DNA for the CDR3: TGCAGCGTTTCTAGCGGGGGGGCCTTTTTAGGCACAGATACGCAGTATTTT.

The chain uses TRBV9 and TRBJ1-2; weak D call: TRBD1 (5 bases). Germline CDR1 and CDR2: SGDLS and YYNGEE. The CDR3 contains 17 residues. The ends were cut back, 4 bases at V and 5 bases at J, with 24 bases in the middle. The CDR3 DNA follows: TGTGCCAGCAGCTCGGGCGGCGGACAATACTACCTTTATGGCTACACCTTC. This encodes CASSSGGGQYYLYGYTF. The full variable domain, with the rest looked up from reference TRBV9 and TRBJ1-2, is DSGVTQTPKHLITATGQRVTLRCSPRSGDLSVYWYQQSLDQGLQFLIQYYNGEERAKGNILERFSAQQFPDLHSELNLSSLELGDSALYFCASSSGGGQYYLYGYTFGSGTRLTVV.

The chain has TRBV12-5 and TRBJ2-1, with D possibly matching TRBD2 (6 bases). The germline V gene has CDR1 LGHNT and CDR2 FRNRAP. The CDR3 has 17 residues. Trimming removed 2 bases from V and 5 bases from J, with 19 bases in between. The CDR3 here is CASGLRHLGGSDNEQFF. In DNA, the CDR3 is TGTGCTAGTGGTTTGAGGCACTTGGGGGGTTCCGACAATGAGCAGTTCTTC.

The chain recombines TRBV28 with TRBJ2-5; 7 nucleotides line up with TRBD1. The V gene end was trimmed by 6 bases and the J gene end by 2 bases; junction bases not matched to a gene: 12. Germline V gene data show CDR1 as MDHEN and CDR2 as SYDVKM. CDR3 length equals 16 residues. The CDR3 nucleotides read TGTGCCAGCAGGGTGGACAGGAGAGTGGGGCAAGAGACCCAGTACTTC. Translating gives CASRVDRRVGQETQYF.

This rearrangement joins TRBV11-2 to TRBJ1-5; possibly TRBD1 for D (5 bases). The CDR3 runs to 15 residues. Germline V gene sequence: CDR1 SGHAT, CDR2 FQNNGV. V shed 1 base and J shed 2 bases, with 9 bases lying between them. The DNA for the CDR3 is TGTGCCAGCAGCTTAGGCCCGGGGGGCAATCAGCCCCAGCATTTT. Translated, it gives CASSLGPGGNQPQHF. Complete variable domain (other parts from reference TRBV11-2 and TRBJ1-5): EAGVAQSPRYKIIEKRQSVAFWCNPISGHATLYWYQQILGQGPKLLIQFQNNGVVDDSQLPKDRFSAERLKGVDSTLKIQPAKLEDSAVYLCASSLGPGGNQPQHFGDGTRLSIL.

The rearrangement joins TRBV18 to TRBJ1-4, with TRBD1 matching over 11 bases. Germline trimming cut 2 bases from V and 8 bases from J; bases unmatched to any gene: 4. Germline values: CDR1 KGHSH, CDR2 LQKENI. The CDR3 spans 15 residues. CDR3 DNA sequence: TGTGCCAGCTCACCAGTCCGGGACAGGGGGGAAAAACTGTTTTTT. It encodes CASSPVRDRGEKLFF. Combining the CDR3 with reference TRBV18 and TRBJ1-4 gives the whole variable domain NAGVMQNPRHLVRRRGQEARLRCSPMKGHSHVYWYRQLPEEGLKFMVYLQKENIIDESGMPKERFSAEFPKEGPSILRIQQVVRGDSAAYFCASSPVRDRGEKLFFGSGTQLSVL.

The chain recombines TRBV24-1 with TRBJ1-2, with 10 positions matching TRBD1. V gave up 2 bases and J gave up 7 bases; unmatched junction bases: 0. The germline CDR1 and CDR2 sequences are KGHDR and SFDVKD. This CDR3 comprises 13 residues. The CDR3 DNA reads as TGTGCCACCAGTGATTGGACAGGGGGTGGCTACACCTTC. This codes for CATSDWTGGGYTF.

V gene TRBV6-2 or TRBV6-3 combines with J gene TRBJ2-4, with D possibly being TRBD1 (5 bases). The CDR3 loop spans 15 amino acids. V was clipped by 6 bases and J by 1 base, with 13 bases between them. The germline V gene has CDR1 MNHEY and CDR2 SVGEGT. The CDR3 nucleotides read TGTGCCAGCAGCCCCAGCAGGGTGGCCAAAAACATTCAGTACTTC. This sequence encodes CASSPSRVAKNIQYF.

The V and J genes are TRBV19 and TRBJ1-5; tentative D call: TRBD1 (5 bases). This CDR3 is 16 amino acids long. V dropped 1 base and J dropped 0 bases, with 10 bases sitting between them. Germline CDR1 and CDR2: LNHDA and SQIVND (reference sequence). CDR3 sequence reads: CASSIGGQSSNQPQHF. In DNA, the CDR3 is TGTGCCAGTAGTATAGGCGGACAAAGTAGCAATCAGCCCCAGCATTTT.

The rearrangement links TRBV3-1 (or the pseudogene TRBV3-2) to TRBJ1-2, with 8 bases aligning to TRBD1. Per the germline V gene, CDR1 is LGHDT and CDR2 is YNNKEL (reference sequence). The CDR3 contains 15 residues. V shed 5 bases and J 4 bases; nucleotides not matched to a gene: 9. The CDR3 sequence is CASSYRTDRAYGYTF. As DNA, the CDR3 is TGTGCCAGCAGCTACCGAACGGACAGGGCCTATGGCTACACCTTC.

The chain employs TRBV3-1 (or the pseudogene TRBV3-2) and TRBJ2-3; TRBD1 matches at 10 bases. This CDR3 is 15 amino acids long. Looked up from germline, CDR1 is LGHDT and CDR2 is YNNKEL (reference sequence). V lost 1 base, J lost 7 bases, and 5 bases stayed unmatched. Here the CDR3 reads CASSQAGTGAHTQYF. The CDR3 bases are TGTGCCAGCAGCCAAGCCGGGACAGGGGCCCATACGCAGTATTTT.

The chain recombines TRBV5-4 with TRBJ1-1, with 8 nucleotides matching TRBD1. J gave up 0 bases and V 4 bases, and 2 bases lay outside the gene matches. CDR1 SGHNT and CDR2 YYREEE come from the germline V gene (reference sequence). CDR3 size: 14 residues. The CDR3, as DNA: TGTGCCAGCAGCCGGGACAGGATGAACACTGAAGCTTTCTTT. Its protein is CASSRDRMNTEAFF.

This chain links TRBV7-9 with TRBJ2-6; perhaps TRBD1 as D (5 bases). The CDR3 loop spans 16 amino acids. The germline V and J ends were trimmed by 5 bases and 0 bases, with 11 bases remaining between them. Germline V gene data show CDR1 as SEHNR and CDR2 as FQNEAQ (reference sequence). CDR3 nucleotide sequence: TGTGCCAGCAGCCCACAGACAGTCTCTGGGGCCAACGTCCTGACTTTC. Its protein product is CASSPQTVSGANVLTF.

The rearrangement links TRBV6-5 to TRBJ1-2; tentative D call: TRBD1 (6 bases). The CDR3 has 14 amino acids. Germline assignment: CDR1 MNHEY and CDR2 SVGAGI. V lost 6 bases to trimming and J lost 6 bases, with 17 bases between them. CDR3 sequence: CASRRQGFSDGYTF. DNA for the CDR3: TGTGCCAGCAGGCGGCAGGGGTTTTCTGATGGCTACACCTTC.

This chain joins TRBV28 and TRBJ2-1, with D unclear. CDR3 size: 19 residues. Germline V CDR1 and CDR2: MDHEN, SYDVKM. Deletions cut 5 bases from V and 0 bases from J, with 23 bases between. The CDR3, as DNA: TGTGCCAGCAGTCCCGACATCGTCAAGACGGTTAGCTCCTACAATGAGCAGTTCTTC. This gives the protein CASSPDIVKTVSSYNEQFF.

The chain uses TRBV11-2 and TRBJ1-1; 10 nucleotides agree with TRBD1. This CDR3 has 17 amino acids. Trimming at V came to 0 bases and at J to 5 bases, leaving 9 bases not matched to a gene. Germline V gene data show CDR1 as SGHAT and CDR2 as FQNNGV. CDR3 region: CASSLDLTGGARTEAFF. The CDR3 coding sequence is TGTGCCAGCAGCTTAGACCTGACAGGGGGCGCGAGGACTGAAGCTTTCTTT. The full variable domain, in which reference TRBV11-2 and TRBJ1-1 provide the parts outside the CDR3, is EAGVAQSPRYKIIEKRQSVAFWCNPISGHATLYWYQQILGQGPKLLIQFQNNGVVDDSQLPKDRFSAERLKGVDSTLKIQPAKLEDSAVYLCASSLDLTGGARTEAFFGQGTRLTVV.